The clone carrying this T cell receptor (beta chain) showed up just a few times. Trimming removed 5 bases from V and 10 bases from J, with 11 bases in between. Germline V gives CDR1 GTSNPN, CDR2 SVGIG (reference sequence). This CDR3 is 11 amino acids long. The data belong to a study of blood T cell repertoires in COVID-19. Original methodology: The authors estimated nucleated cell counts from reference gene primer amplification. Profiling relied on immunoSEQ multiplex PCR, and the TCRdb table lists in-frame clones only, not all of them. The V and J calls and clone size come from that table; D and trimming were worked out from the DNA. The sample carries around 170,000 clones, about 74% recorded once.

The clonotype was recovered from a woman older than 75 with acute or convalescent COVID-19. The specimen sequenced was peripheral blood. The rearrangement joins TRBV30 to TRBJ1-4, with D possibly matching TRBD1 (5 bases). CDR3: CAWGDGGKLFF. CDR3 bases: TGTGCCTGGGGGGACGGGGGAAAACTGTTTTTT.